This T cell receptor (beta chain) was profiled in a study of cytomegalovirus exposure and HLA in healthy donors. Overall study: Falling in the Caucasian-associated ancestry cluster were 80% to 90% of a few hundred genotyped donors. Study observations and caveats: In an earlier analysis, most TCR beta V segments were productive about 87% or about 30% of the time.

As regards this clone: The antigen is not known.

V lost 8 bases to trimming and J lost 0 bases, with 14 bases between them. Germline V gives CDR1 SNHLY, CDR2 FYNNEI. There are 14 residues in the CDR3. PCR used 60 Vbeta primers and 13 Jbeta primers. Sequencing was performed with immunoSEQ multiplex PCR; in TCRdb, only in-frame clones are kept and a portion is missing. Of under 200,000 clones listed, around 80% are singletons. This clonotype was sampled from a female donor in good health and CMV-seronegative. V gene TRBV2 combines with J gene TRBJ2-7; TRBD2 might be the D (7 bases). The material sequenced was PBMCs. For the CDR3, the DNA is TGTGCCAGCGAGCGGGACACGATCTCCTACGAGCAGTACTTC. Protein product: CASERDTISYEQYF. The full variable domain, in which reference TRBV2 and TRBJ2-7 provide the parts outside the CDR3, is EPEVTQTPSHQVTQMGQEVILRCVPISNHLYFYWYRQILGQKVEFLVSFYNNEISEKSEIFDDQFSVERPDGSNFTLKIRSTKLEDSAMYFCASERDTISYEQYFGPGTRLTVT.